This T cell receptor (beta chain) was recovered during a study of T cells in tumors after PD-1 blockade. Study background: Mean per tumor sample: tens of thousands of templates (roughly 550-100,000), 6,000 to 6,500 unique clonotypes.

This clone was found a few times. Its antigen is not known. The V gene's germline CDR1 is SNHLY and CDR2 FYNNEI. V was shortened by 6 bases and J by 3 bases, with 6 bases between the two germline ends. The CDR3 extends over 12 amino acids. Some clones are missing from TCRdb's copy, which holds only in-frame ones; the method was immunoSEQ multiplex PCR. The data hold 13,000 to 15,000 clones, with roughly two thirds observed a single time. Study-wide results and limits: Some novel exhausted tumor clones appeared in pre-treatment blood, suggesting peripheral recruitment.

The TCR was taken from a human donor with cutaneous squamous cell carcinoma. The sequencing used tumor tissue, collected after anti-PD-1 treatment. The chain employs TRBV2 and TRBJ1-5; a possible D gene is TRBD1 (5 bases). The DNA of the CDR3 is TGTGCCAGCAGAGGGGACAATCAGCCCCAGCATTTT. This gives the protein CASRGDNQPQHF.